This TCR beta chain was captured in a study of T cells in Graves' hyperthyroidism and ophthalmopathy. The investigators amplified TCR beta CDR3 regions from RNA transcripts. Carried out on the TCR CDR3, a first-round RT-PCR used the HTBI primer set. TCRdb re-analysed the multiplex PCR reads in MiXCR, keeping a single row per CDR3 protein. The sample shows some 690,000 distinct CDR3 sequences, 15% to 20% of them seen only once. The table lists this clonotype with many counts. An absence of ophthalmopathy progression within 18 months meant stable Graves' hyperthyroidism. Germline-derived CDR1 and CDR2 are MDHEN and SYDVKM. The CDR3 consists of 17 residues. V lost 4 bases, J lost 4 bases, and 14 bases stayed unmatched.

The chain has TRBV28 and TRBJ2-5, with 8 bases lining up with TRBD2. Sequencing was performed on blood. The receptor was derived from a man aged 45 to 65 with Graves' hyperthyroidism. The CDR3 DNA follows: TGTGCCAGCAGTTCCCTCCCCCAGCGGGAGTTTGGAGAGACCCAGTACTTC. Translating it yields CASSSLPQREFGETQYF.